The source of this T cell receptor (beta chain) is a study of graft-versus-host responses after intestinal transplantation. Background on the study: The recipients all started with anti-thymocyte globulin induction and then took tacrolimus and steroids for 3 to 4 years. The study's findings and limits: Some GvH clones were seen earlier in gut or blood, suggesting intestinal origin.

This CDR3 is 16 amino acids long. Germline V gene lookup returns CDR1 MNHNS and CDR2 SASEGT. V lost 4 bases, J lost 0 bases, and 16 bases lay in between. In the case of this clone: Its antigen remains unidentified.

Libraries were prepared by immunoSEQ multiplex PCR; TCRdb keeps only in-frame clonotypes and omits some of them. The sample shows about 130,000 clones, around 90% of them seen only once. Sequences were derived from unstimulated CD4+ T cells sorted from spleen or lymph node cells, sampled before intestinal transplant. This receptor was obtained from a human donor who received an intestinal transplant. The rearrangement uses TRBV6-1 and TRBJ2-7, with a possible D match to TRBD2 (6 bases). The CDR3 region has the DNA TGTGCCAGCAGTGCCCGGAGGGGCTTGAGCTCCTACGAGCAGTACTTC. It encodes CASSARRGLSSYEQYF.